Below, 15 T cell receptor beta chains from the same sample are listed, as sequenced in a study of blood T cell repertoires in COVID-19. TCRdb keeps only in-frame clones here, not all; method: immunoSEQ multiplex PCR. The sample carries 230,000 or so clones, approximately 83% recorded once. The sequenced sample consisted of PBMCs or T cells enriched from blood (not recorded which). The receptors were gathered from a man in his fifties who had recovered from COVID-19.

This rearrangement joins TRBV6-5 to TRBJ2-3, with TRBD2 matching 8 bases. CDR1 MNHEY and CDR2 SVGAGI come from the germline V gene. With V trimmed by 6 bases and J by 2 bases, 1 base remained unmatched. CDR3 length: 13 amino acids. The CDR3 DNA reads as TGTGCCAGCAGCGGACTAGCCACAGATACGCAGTATTTT. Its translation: CASSGLATDTQYF.

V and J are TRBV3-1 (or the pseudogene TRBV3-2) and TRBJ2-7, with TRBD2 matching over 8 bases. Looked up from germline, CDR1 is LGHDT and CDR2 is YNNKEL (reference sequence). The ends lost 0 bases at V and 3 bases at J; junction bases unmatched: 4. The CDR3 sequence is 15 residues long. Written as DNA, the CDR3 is TGTGCCAGCAGCCAAGACGGGACTAGAGACTACGAGCAGTACTTC. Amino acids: CASSQDGTRDYEQYF.

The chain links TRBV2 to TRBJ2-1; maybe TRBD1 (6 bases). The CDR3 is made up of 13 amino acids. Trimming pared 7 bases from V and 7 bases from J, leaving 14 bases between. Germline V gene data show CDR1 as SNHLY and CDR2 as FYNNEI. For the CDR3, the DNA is TGTGCCAGCACCTATACCGGGACAAATGAGCAGTTCTTC. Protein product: CASTYTGTNEQFF.

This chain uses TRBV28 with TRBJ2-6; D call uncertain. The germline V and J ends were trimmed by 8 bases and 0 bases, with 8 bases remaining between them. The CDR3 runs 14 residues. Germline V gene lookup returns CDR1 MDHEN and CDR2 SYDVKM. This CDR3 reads CASRLASGANVLTF. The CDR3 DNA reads TGTGCCAGCCGTCTGGCCTCTGGGGCCAACGTCCTGACTTTC.

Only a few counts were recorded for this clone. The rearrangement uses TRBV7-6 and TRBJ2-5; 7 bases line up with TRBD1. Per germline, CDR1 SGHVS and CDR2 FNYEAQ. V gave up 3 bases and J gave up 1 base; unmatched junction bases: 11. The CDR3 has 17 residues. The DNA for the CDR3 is TGTGCCAGCAGCTTCGGTTCCGGACAGGTCCCCCAAGAGACCCAGTACTTC. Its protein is CASSFGSGQVPQETQYF. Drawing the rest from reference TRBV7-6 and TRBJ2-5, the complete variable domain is GAGVSQSPRYKVTKRGQDVALRCDPISGHVSLYWYRQALGQGPEFLTYFNYEAQQDKSGLPNDRFSAERPEGSISTLTIQRTEQRDSAMYRCASSFGSGQVPQETQYFGPGTRLLVL.

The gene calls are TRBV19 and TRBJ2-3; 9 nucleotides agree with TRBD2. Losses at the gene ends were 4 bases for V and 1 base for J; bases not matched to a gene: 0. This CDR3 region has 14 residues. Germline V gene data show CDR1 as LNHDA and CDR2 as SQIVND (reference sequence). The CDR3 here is CASSSGGGTDTQYF. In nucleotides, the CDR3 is TGTGCCAGTAGTAGCGGGGGGGGCACAGATACGCAGTATTTT.

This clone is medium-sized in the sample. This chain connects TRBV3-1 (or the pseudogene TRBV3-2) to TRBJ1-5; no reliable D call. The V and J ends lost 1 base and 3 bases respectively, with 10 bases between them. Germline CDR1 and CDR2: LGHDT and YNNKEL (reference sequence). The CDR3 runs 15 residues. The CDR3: CASSQGAGNNQPQHF. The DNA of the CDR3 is TGTGCCAGCAGCCAAGGGGCAGGAAACAATCAGCCCCAGCATTTT.

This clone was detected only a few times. CDR3 sequence reads: CASSYDRTISLHF. DNA for the CDR3: TGTGCCAGCAGTTATGACAGGACAATTTCCCTCCACTTT. The rearrangement joins TRBV6-5 to TRBJ1-6, with TRBD1 as a possible D gene (6 bases). V dropped 3 bases and J dropped 14 bases, with 14 bases sitting between them. The CDR3 runs 13 residues. Per germline, CDR1 MNHEY and CDR2 SVGAGI.

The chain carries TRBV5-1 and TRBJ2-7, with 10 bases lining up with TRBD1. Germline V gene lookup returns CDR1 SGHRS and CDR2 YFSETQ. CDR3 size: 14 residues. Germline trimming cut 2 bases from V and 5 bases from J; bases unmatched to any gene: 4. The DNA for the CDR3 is TGCGCCAGCAGCTTCCGGGACAGGGGCGACGAGCAGTACTTC. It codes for CASSFRDRGDEQYF.

CDR3 coding DNA: TGTGCCAGCAGCTCGACAGTAGACTATGGCTACACCTTC. This codes for CASSSTVDYGYTF. The chain uses TRBV5-6 and TRBJ1-2, with D possibly TRBD1 on 5 matching bases. The CDR3 extends over 13 amino acids. V lost 3 bases and J lost 3, with 9 bases in between. Germline CDR1 is SGHDT and CDR2 is YYEEEE. The whole variable domain, filled in from reference TRBV5-6 and TRBJ1-2, reads DAGVTQSPTHLIKTRGQQVTLRCSPKSGHDTVSWYQQALGQGPQFIFQYYEEEERQRGNFPDRFSGHQFPNYSSELNVNALLLGDSALYLCASSSTVDYGYTFGSGTRLTVV.

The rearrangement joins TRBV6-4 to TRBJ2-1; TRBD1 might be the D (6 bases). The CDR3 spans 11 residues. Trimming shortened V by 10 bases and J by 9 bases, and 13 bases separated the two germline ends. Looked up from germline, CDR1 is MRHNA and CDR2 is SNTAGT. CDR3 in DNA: TGTGCCATCGCTGGGGGCGGTGAGCAGTTCTTC. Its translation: CAIAGGGEQFF.

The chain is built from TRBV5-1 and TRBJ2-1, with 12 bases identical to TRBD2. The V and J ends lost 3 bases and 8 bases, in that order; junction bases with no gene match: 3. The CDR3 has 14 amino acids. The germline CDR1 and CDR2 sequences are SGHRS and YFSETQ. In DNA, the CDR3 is TGCGCCAGCAGCTGGACTAGCGGGAAGGATGAGCAGTTCTTC. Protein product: CASSWTSGKDEQFF.

The CDR3 DNA is TGTGCCAGCAGCTCCGGGACAACCCATAGCAATCAGCCCCAGCATTTT. It specifies CASSSGTTHSNQPQHF. This chain joins TRBV5-8 and TRBJ1-5; maybe TRBD1 (6 bases). Germline lookup yields CDR1 SGHTS and CDR2 YDEGEE. This CDR3 has 16 residues. V was trimmed by 3 bases and J by 0 bases, leaving 13 bases between them.

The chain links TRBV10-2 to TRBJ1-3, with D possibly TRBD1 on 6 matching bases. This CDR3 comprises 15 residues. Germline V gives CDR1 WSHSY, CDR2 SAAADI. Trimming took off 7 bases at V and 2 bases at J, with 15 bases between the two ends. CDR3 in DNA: TGCGCCAGCATGAACTACAGGGTTGCTGGAAACACCATATATTTT. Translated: CASMNYRVAGNTIYF.

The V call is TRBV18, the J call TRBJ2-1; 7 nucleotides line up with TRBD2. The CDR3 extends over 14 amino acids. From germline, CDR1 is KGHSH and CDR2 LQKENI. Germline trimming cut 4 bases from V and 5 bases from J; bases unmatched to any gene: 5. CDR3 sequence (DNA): TGTGCCAGCTCACTGGGGGGGAACAACAATGAGCAGTTCTTC. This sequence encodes CASSLGGNNNEQFF.